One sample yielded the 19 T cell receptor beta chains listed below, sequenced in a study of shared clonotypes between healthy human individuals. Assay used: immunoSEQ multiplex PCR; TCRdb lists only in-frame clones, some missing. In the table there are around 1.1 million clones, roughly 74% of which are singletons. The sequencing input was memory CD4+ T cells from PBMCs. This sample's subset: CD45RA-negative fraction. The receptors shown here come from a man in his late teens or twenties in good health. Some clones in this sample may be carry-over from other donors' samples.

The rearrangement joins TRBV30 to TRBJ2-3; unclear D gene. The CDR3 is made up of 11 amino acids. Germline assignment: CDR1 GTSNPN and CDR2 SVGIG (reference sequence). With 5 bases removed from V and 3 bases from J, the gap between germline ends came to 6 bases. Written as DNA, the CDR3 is TGTGCCTGGTTAGAAACAGATACGCAGTATTTT. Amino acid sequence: CAWLETDTQYF.

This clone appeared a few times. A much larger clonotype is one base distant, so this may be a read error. CDR3 region: CASSLQGDQPQHF. The CDR3, as DNA: TGTGCCAGCAGCCTACAGGGAGATCAGCCCCAGCATTTT. The chain couples TRBV5-5 to TRBJ1-5; the D gene is possibly TRBD1 (6 bases). This CDR3 is 13 amino acids long. The germline V and J ends were trimmed by 4 bases and 5 bases, with 10 bases remaining between them. Looked up from germline, CDR1 is SGHKS and CDR2 is YYEKEE (reference sequence).

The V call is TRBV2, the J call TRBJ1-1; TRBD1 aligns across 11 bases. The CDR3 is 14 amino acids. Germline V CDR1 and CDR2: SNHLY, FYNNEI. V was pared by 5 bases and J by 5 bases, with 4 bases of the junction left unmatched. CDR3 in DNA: TGTGCCAGCAGTTACCGGGACAGGGGGACTGAAGCTTTCTTT. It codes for CASSYRDRGTEAFF.

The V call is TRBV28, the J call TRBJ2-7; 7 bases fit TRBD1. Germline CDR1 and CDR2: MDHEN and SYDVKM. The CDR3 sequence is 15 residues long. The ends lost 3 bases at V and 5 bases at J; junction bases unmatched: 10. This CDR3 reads CASSFPRDRKNEQYF. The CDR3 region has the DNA TGTGCCAGCAGTTTTCCCCGGGACAGAAAAAACGAGCAGTACTTC.

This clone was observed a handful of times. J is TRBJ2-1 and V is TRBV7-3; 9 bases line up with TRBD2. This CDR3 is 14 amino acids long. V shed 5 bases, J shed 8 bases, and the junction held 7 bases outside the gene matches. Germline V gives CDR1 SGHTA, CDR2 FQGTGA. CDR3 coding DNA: TGTGCCAGCAGCCTTAGCGGGAGAGGGGATGAGCAGTTCTTC. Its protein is CASSLSGRGDEQFF.

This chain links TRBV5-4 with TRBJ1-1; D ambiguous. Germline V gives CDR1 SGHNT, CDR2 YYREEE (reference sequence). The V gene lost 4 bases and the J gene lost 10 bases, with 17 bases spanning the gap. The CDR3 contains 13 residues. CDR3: CASSGGPGIGAFF. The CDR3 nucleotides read TGTGCCAGCAGCGGTGGCCCGGGAATCGGAGCTTTCTTT.

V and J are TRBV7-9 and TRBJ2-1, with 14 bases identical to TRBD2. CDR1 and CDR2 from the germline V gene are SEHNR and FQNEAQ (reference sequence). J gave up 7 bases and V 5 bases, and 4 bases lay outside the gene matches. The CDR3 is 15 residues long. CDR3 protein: CASSQTSGRGNEQFF. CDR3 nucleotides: TGTGCCAGCAGCCAGACTAGCGGGAGGGGGAATGAGCAGTTCTTC. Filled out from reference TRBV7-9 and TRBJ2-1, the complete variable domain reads DTGVSQNPRHKITKRGQNVTFRCDPISEHNRLYWYRQTLGQGPEFLTYFQNEAQLEKSRLLSDRFSAERPKGSFSTLEIQRTEQGDSAMYLCASSQTSGRGNEQFFGPGTRLTVL.

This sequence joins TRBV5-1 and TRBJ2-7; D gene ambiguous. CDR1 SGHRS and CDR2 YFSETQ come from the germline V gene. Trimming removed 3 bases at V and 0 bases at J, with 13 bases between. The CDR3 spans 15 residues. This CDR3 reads CASSWAERSSYEQYF. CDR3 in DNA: TGCGCCAGCAGCTGGGCTGAACGGAGCTCCTACGAGCAGTACTTC.

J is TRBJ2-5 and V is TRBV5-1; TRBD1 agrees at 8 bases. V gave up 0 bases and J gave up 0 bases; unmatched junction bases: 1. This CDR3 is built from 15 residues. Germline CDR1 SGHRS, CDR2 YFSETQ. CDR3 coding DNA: TGCGCCAGCAGCTTGGGGGACAGGTACCAAGAGACCCAGTACTTC. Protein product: CASSLGDRYQETQYF.

The CDR3 sequence is CASSLPVAGEQYF. DNA for the CDR3: TGTGCCAGCAGTTTACCTGTGGCTGGCGAGCAGTACTTC. The chain employs TRBV27 and TRBJ2-7, with D uncertain. This CDR3 contains 13 residues. Trimming removed 2 bases from V and 6 bases from J, with 11 bases in between. In germline, CDR1 is MNHEY, CDR2 SMNVEV (reference sequence).

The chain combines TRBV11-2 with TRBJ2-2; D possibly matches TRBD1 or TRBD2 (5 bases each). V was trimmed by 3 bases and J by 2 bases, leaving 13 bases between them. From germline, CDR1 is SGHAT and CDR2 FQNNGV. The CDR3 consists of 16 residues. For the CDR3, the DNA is TGTGCCAGCAGCTTTCCCTATGGGACCAACACCGGGGAGCTGTTTTTT. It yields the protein CASSFPYGTNTGELFF.

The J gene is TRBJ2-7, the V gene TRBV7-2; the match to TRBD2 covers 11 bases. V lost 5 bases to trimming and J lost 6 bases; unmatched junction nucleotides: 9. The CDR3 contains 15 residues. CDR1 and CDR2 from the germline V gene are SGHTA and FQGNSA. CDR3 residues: CASSPQLAGAGEQYF. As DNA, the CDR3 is TGTGCCAGCAGCCCTCAACTAGCGGGAGCTGGCGAGCAGTACTTC. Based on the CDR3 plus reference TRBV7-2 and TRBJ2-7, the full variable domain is GAGVSQSPSNKVTEKGKDVELRCDPISGHTALYWYRQSLGQGLEFLIYFQGNSAPDKSGLPSDRFSAERTGGSVSTLTIQRTQQEDSAVYLCASSPQLAGAGEQYFGPGTRLTVT.

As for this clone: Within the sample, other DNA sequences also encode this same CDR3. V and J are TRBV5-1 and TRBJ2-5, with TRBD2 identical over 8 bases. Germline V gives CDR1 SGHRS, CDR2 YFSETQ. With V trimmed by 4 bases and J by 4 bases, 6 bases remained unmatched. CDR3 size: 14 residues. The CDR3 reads CASSPPGGRETQYF. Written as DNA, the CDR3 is TGCGCCAGCAGCCCCCCGGGGGGGAGAGAGACCCAGTACTTC. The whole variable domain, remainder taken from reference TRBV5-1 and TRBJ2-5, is KAGVTQTPRYLIKTRGQQVTLSCSPISGHRSVSWYQQTPGQGLQFLFEYFSETQRNKGNFPGRFSGRQFSNSRSEMNVSTLELGDSALYLCASSPPGGRETQYFGPGTRLLVL.

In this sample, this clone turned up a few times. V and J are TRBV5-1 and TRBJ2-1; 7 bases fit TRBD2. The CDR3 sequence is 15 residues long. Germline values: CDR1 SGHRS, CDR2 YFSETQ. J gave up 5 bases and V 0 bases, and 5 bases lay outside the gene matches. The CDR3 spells CASSLAASGNNEQFF. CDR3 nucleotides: TGCGCCAGCAGCTTGGCCGCTAGCGGTAACAATGAGCAGTTCTTC. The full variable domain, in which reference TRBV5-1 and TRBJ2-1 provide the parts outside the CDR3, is KAGVTQTPRYLIKTRGQQVTLSCSPISGHRSVSWYQQTPGQGLQFLFEYFSETQRNKGNFPGRFSGRQFSNSRSEMNVSTLELGDSALYLCASSLAASGNNEQFFGPGTRLTVL.

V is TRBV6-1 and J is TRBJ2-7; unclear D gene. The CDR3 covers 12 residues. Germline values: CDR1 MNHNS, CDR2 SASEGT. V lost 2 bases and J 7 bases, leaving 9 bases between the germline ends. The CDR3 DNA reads TGTGCCAGCAGTGAAAACCTGGAAGAGCAGTACTTC. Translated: CASSENLEEQYF.

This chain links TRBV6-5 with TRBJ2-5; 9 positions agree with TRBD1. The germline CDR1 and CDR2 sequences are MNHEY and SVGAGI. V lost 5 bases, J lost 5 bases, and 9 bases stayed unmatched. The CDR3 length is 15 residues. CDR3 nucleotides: TGTGCCAGCAGTCCCCACAGGGGGCTAGGGGAGACCCAGTACTTC. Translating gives CASSPHRGLGETQYF.

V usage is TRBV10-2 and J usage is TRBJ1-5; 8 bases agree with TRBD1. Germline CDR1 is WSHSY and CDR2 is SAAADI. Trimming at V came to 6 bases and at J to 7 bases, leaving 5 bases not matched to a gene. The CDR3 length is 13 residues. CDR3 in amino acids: CASRQGGSQPQHF. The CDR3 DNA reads TGCGCCAGCAGACAGGGGGGGAGCCAGCCCCAGCATTTT.

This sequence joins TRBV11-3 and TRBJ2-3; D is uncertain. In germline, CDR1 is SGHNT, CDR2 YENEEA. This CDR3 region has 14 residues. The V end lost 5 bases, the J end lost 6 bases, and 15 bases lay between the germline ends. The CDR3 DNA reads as TGTGCCAGCAGCAACGGCCCTGAGAGTGATACGCAGTATTTT. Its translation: CASSNGPESDTQYF.

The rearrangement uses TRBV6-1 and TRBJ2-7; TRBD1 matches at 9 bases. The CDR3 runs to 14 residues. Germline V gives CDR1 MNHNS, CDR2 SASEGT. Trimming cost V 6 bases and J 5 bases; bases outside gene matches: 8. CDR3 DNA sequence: TGTGCCAGCAGGAAGCCGGGACAGGGCGACGAGCAGTACTTC. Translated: CASRKPGQGDEQYF.